Presented here are 3 T cell receptor beta chains from one specimen sequenced in a study of cytomegalovirus exposure and HLA in healthy donors. The PCR had 60 Vbeta and 13 Jbeta primers. Sequencing used immunoSEQ multiplex PCR; TCRdb keeps in-frame clones, though not all of them. The sample yields 150,000 or so clones, roughly 78% seen once. The sample was PBMCs. These TCRs come from a man aged 35-49 years in good health and CMV-seropositive.

The chain has TRBV4-3 and TRBJ2-2, with 8 nucleotides matching TRBD2. CDR3 length: 17 residues. J lost 5 bases, V lost 0 bases, and 8 bases had no gene match. Germline V gene sequence: CDR1 LGHNA, CDR2 YSLEER. CDR3 residues: CASSQDGKRGSTGELFF. CDR3 DNA sequence: TGCGCCAGCAGCCAAGACGGAAAGCGGGGGTCGACCGGGGAGCTGTTTTTT.

The V gene is TRBV19, the J gene TRBJ2-3, with D maybe TRBD2 (6 bases). This CDR3 has 14 amino acids. Trimming cost V 5 bases and J 2 bases, with 11 bases left between them. Germline CDR1 and CDR2: LNHDA and SQIVND (reference sequence). The CDR3 DNA reads TGTGCCAGTAGTGAGGAGGGTTCCACAGATACGCAGTATTTT. It encodes CASSEEGSTDTQYF.

The chain couples TRBV7-2 to TRBJ1-2; TRBD1 is a possible D gene (5 bases). Trimming removed 0 bases at V and 6 bases at J, with 14 bases between. Looked up from germline, CDR1 is SGHTA and CDR2 is FQGNSA. The CDR3 runs to 15 residues. CDR3 nucleotide sequence: TGTGCCAGCAGCTTAGCGCAGTCAGGGTCGGATGGCTACACCTTC. Translating it yields CASSLAQSGSDGYTF.